Shown below are 27 T cell receptor beta chains from a single sample sequenced in a study of T-cell memory formation after mild COVID-19 listed by TCRdb under 2021. Library construction relied on 5' RACE. The instrument was an Illumina NovaSeq 6000. TCRdb redid the processing of the public reads, applying fastp at Q25 and MiXCR, and retained in-frame beta chains. Each entry merges the rows of one CDR3 protein and shows their most common DNA and genes. This sample gives under 250,000 distinct CDR3 sequences in total; around 9.5% of them show up just once. Roughly 4% of the sample lies in the top ten. Sequencing was done on a sample of PBMCs or a T cell subset sorted from them (not recorded which). These receptors were collected from a man in his late teens or twenties who had mild COVID-19 (a few samples of this study predate the infection). The sample titles of this study are shuffled in the database, so cell type and time point are left out; the donor was told from shared clones.

The CDR3 here is CATSDSKRGSTDTQYF. In DNA, the CDR3 is TGTGCCACCAGTGATAGTAAGCGGGGCAGCACAGATACGCAGTATTTT. The chain is built from TRBV24-1 and TRBJ2-3, with 7 bases aligning to TRBD2. Germline V lookup: CDR1 KGHDR, CDR2 SFDVKD. V was pared by 3 bases and J by 0 bases, with 5 bases of the junction left unmatched. This CDR3 comprises 16 residues.

This chain links TRBV18 with TRBJ2-1; TRBD1 matches 7 bases. CDR1 is KGHSH, CDR2 LQKENI, per germline. The ends lost 3 bases at V and 9 bases at J; junction bases unmatched: 8. The CDR3 sequence is 14 residues long. CDR3 loop: CASSPSGGMSEQFF. For the CDR3, the DNA is TGTGCCAGCTCACCTTCAGGGGGAATGAGTGAGCAGTTCTTC.

In its sample, this clonotype was seen a few times. This chain connects TRBV10-3 to TRBJ2-5; 7 positions match TRBD1. Germline trimming cut 0 bases from V and 6 bases from J; bases unmatched to any gene: 4. The germline V gene encodes CDR1 ENHRY and CDR2 SYGVKD. There are 14 residues in the CDR3. CDR3 nucleotides: TGTGCCATCAGTGAGTCGGGGACAGTCAAGACCCAGTACTTC. It translates to CAISESGTVKTQYF.

This chain connects TRBV12-3 or TRBV12-4 to TRBJ1-2; TRBD1 agrees at 12 bases. After removal of 4 bases from V and 3 bases from J, the junction contained 9 bases not matched to a gene. This CDR3 is 17 amino acids long. CDR3 in DNA: TGTGCCAGCAGTTCACCGGGACAGGGGGCTAGATACTATGGCTACACCTTC. Amino acids: CASSSPGQGARYYGYTF.

This clonotype was observed a few times. The chain employs TRBV4-1 and TRBJ1-6; D gene unclear. The CDR3 is made up of 13 amino acids. Per the germline V gene, CDR1 is MGHRA and CDR2 is YSYEKL. V lost 3 bases to trimming and J lost 7 bases, with 7 bases between them. CDR3 bases: TGCGCCAGCAGCCATCCGGTGAATTCACCCCTCCACTTT. Its translation is CASSHPVNSPLHF.

This clonotype has more than one count but fewer than ten. This sequence joins TRBV20-1 and TRBJ1-1, with D maybe TRBD1 (5 bases). The CDR3 consists of 12 residues. Germline V gene lookup returns CDR1 DFQATT and CDR2 SNEGSKA (reference sequence). The V end was cut by 5 bases, the J end by 8 bases, with 15 bases between. The CDR3 spells CSAPRQGTEAFF. The CDR3 DNA sequence: TGCAGTGCTCCCCGGCAGGGAACGGAAGCTTTCTTT.

The genes are TRBV2 and TRBJ2-1, with TRBD1 matching over 12 bases. J was trimmed by 8 bases and V by 6 bases; bases with no gene match: 11. This CDR3 has 16 amino acids. Per the germline V gene, CDR1 is SNHLY and CDR2 is FYNNEI. CDR3 residues: CASSHSGTGGGHEQFF. The CDR3 DNA sequence: TGTGCCAGCAGCCACTCCGGGACAGGGGGCGGTCATGAGCAGTTCTTC.

This clonotype has a count of ten or more. The chain joins TRBV24-1 to TRBJ1-5, with 8 bases fitting TRBD1. The germline gives CDR1 KGHDR, CDR2 SFDVKD. This CDR3 has 16 residues. Trimming took 4 bases from V and 3 from J; bases not matched to a gene: 7. DNA for the CDR3: TGTGCCACCAGTGACCCTAGACAGGGGATCAATCAGCCCCAGCATTTT. Translating it yields CATSDPRQGINQPQHF.

The chain joins TRBV5-6 to TRBJ1-5; 9 bases are a match to TRBD1. J was trimmed by 7 bases and V by 1 base; bases with no gene match: 9. The CDR3 is 16 residues long. Germline CDR1 SGHDT, CDR2 YYEEEE. CDR3 nucleotides: TGTGCCAGCAGCTTGTTATTAGGACAGGGGAACCAGCCCCAGCATTTT. It specifies CASSLLLGQGNQPQHF. The whole variable domain, filled in from reference TRBV5-6 and TRBJ1-5, reads DAGVTQSPTHLIKTRGQQVTLRCSPKSGHDTVSWYQQALGQGPQFIFQYYEEEERQRGNFPDRFSGHQFPNYSSELNVNALLLGDSALYLCASSLLLGQGNQPQHFGDGTRLSIL.

This clonotype was seen a few times. This chain joins TRBV5-1 and TRBJ2-3; D is possibly TRBD1 (5 bases). Between the trimmed V and J ends, which lost 2 bases and 0 bases, there was a span of 22 bases. Germline CDR1 is SGHRS and CDR2 is YFSETQ. This CDR3 comprises 19 residues. CDR3 bases: TGCGCCAGCAGCTTTTTCCAGGGTGGCCCTACTACTAGCACAGATACGCAGTATTTT. This encodes CASSFFQGGPTTSTDTQYF.

The chain carries TRBV3-1 and TRBJ1-1; D unclear. The CDR3 sequence is 13 residues long. The V end lost 4 bases, the J end lost 4 bases, and 10 bases lay between the germline ends. CDR1 and CDR2 from the germline V gene are LGHDT and YNNKEL (reference sequence). Here the CDR3 DNA reads TGTGCCAGCAGCCTCGAACTCCGCACTGAAGCTTTCTTT. Protein sequence: CASSLELRTEAFF.

This chain uses TRBV10-3 with TRBJ2-7; TRBD2 aligns across 8 bases. The CDR3 has 13 residues. The V gene end was trimmed by 6 bases and the J gene end by 6 bases; junction bases not matched to a gene: 7. Looked up from germline, CDR1 is ENHRY and CDR2 is SYGVKD. CDR3 protein: CAIRRGGGSEQYV. The CDR3 nucleotides are TGTGCCATCAGACGGGGGGGCGGGTCCGAGCAGTACGTC.

The chain uses TRBV7-2 and TRBJ2-7; the match to TRBD1 covers 9 bases. The trim removed 3 bases at V and 4 bases at J, leaving 10 bases unmatched. The CDR3 has 16 residues. Germline V CDR1 and CDR2: SGHTA, FQGNSA. The CDR3 sequence is CASSLEAGTGRYEQYF. CDR3 DNA sequence: TGTGCCAGCAGCTTGGAGGCCGGGACAGGGCGGTACGAGCAGTACTTC.

This clonotype was seen at least ten times. The chain links TRBV7-9 to TRBJ1-2; the D gene is possibly TRBD1 (5 bases). This CDR3 contains 14 residues. Trimming took 7 bases from V and 7 from J, leaving 19 bases between them. Per the germline V gene, CDR1 is SEHNR and CDR2 is FQNEAQ (reference sequence). CDR3 amino acids: CASNLNYDRTGYTF. The CDR3 DNA follows: TGTGCCAGCAACCTGAACTATGACAGAACTGGCTACACCTTC.

V is TRBV29-1 and J is TRBJ1-5; D possibly corresponds to TRBD1 (5 bases). The CDR3 has 13 amino acids. Germline V CDR1 and CDR2: SQVTM, ANQGSEA. V shed 6 bases and J shed 7 bases, with 16 bases lying between them. Written as DNA, the CDR3 is TGCAGCGTCGAGGGGCAGGGCGGACAGCCCCAGCATTTT. Its protein is CSVEGQGGQPQHF.

This clonotype was observed a handful of times. The J gene is TRBJ2-7, the V gene TRBV4-3; 10 nucleotides match TRBD1. The germline V gene has CDR1 LGHNA and CDR2 YSLEER. After removal of 2 bases from V and 7 bases from J, the junction contained 2 bases not matched to a gene. This CDR3 is 13 amino acids long. The CDR3 sequence: CASSQRQGAEQYF. The CDR3 DNA follows: TGCGCCAGCAGCCAACGACAGGGGGCAGAGCAGTACTTC.

The gene calls are TRBV4-1 and TRBJ1-2; no definite D call. Germline values: CDR1 MGHRA, CDR2 YSYEKL. The CDR3 extends over 14 amino acids. The V end lost 4 bases, the J end lost 2 bases, and 11 bases lay between the germline ends. Here the CDR3 reads CASSPRPQNYGYTF. In DNA form, the CDR3 reads TGCGCCAGCAGCCCCCGGCCACAAAACTATGGCTACACCTTC.

This clonotype has more than one count but fewer than ten. This chain connects TRBV7-9 to TRBJ1-4, with no clear D. Per germline, CDR1 SEHNR and CDR2 FQNEAQ (reference sequence). V dropped 2 bases and J dropped 6 bases, with 16 bases sitting between them. This CDR3 contains 16 residues. DNA for the CDR3: TGTGCCAGCAGCTTAAGCAGAACAACGATCTATGAAAAACTGTTTTTT. Residues: CASSLSRTTIYEKLFF.

The rearrangement links TRBV29-1 to TRBJ2-4, with D possibly matching TRBD1 (5 bases). This CDR3 has 13 residues. The V gene's germline CDR1 is SQVTM and CDR2 ANQGSEA. Deletions cut 7 bases from V and 0 bases from J, with 10 bases between. The CDR3 sequence is CSAETVAKNIQYF. CDR3 coding DNA: TGCAGCGCCGAGACAGTAGCCAAAAACATTCAGTACTTC.

This chain connects TRBV5-4 to TRBJ2-1, with a weak D call TRBD1 (7 bases). Trimming cost V 3 bases and J 6 bases, with 13 bases left between them. This CDR3 contains 14 residues. Germline CDR1 reads SGHNT; CDR2 reads YYREEE (reference sequence). The chain's CDR3 is CASSSRQGGNEQFF. The CDR3 bases are TGTGCCAGCAGCTCCCGACAGGGAGGCAATGAGCAGTTCTTC.

This clonotype was found a few times. V usage is TRBV5-1 and J usage is TRBJ2-1, with D uncertain. V was shortened by 0 bases and J by 4 bases, with 17 bases between the two germline ends. The CDR3 extends over 17 amino acids. Germline V gene lookup returns CDR1 SGHRS and CDR2 YFSETQ. The CDR3 protein is CASSLANRGKAYNEQFF. The CDR3 nucleotides are TGCGCCAGCAGCTTGGCCAATCGAGGAAAGGCGTACAATGAGCAGTTCTTC. Based on the CDR3 plus reference TRBV5-1 and TRBJ2-1, the full variable domain is KAGVTQTPRYLIKTRGQQVTLSCSPISGHRSVSWYQQTPGQGLQFLFEYFSETQRNKGNFPGRFSGRQFSNSRSEMNVSTLELGDSALYLCASSLANRGKAYNEQFFGPGTRLTVL.

This clonotype was found many times. The J gene is TRBJ2-1, the V gene TRBV15, with 9 bases identical to TRBD1. This CDR3 comprises 16 residues. The V gene end was trimmed by 0 bases and the J gene end by 4 bases; junction bases not matched to a gene: 4. The germline V gene has CDR1 LNHNV and CDR2 YYDKDF (reference sequence). CDR3 in amino acids: CATSREPGQGYNEQFF. The DNA for the CDR3 is TGTGCCACCAGCAGAGAACCGGGACAGGGATACAATGAGCAGTTCTTC. The full variable domain, with the rest looked up from reference TRBV15 and TRBJ2-1, is DAMVIQNPRYQVTQFGKPVTLSCSQTLNHNVMYWYQQKSSQAPKLLFHYYDKDFNNEADTPDNFQSRRPNTSFCFLDIRSPGLGDTAMYLCATSREPGQGYNEQFFGPGTRLTVL.

V is TRBV10-3 and J is TRBJ1-2; 7 bases align to TRBD1. Germline assignment: CDR1 ENHRY and CDR2 SYGVKD. V gave up 2 bases and J gave up 3 bases; unmatched junction bases: 3. This CDR3 region has 14 residues. This CDR3 reads CAISEDRVYYGYTF. Here the CDR3 DNA reads TGTGCCATCAGTGAGGACAGGGTTTACTATGGCTACACCTTC.

The chain combines TRBV10-3 with TRBJ2-3; 9 bases are a match to TRBD1. CDR1 is ENHRY and CDR2 is SYGVKD in the germline V gene. This CDR3 is built from 15 residues. Losses at the gene ends were 5 bases for V and 1 base for J; bases not matched to a gene: 4. CDR3 nucleotides: TGTGCCATCAGTAGCCGGGACAGGGGCACAGATACGCAGTATTTT. It specifies CAISSRDRGTDTQYF.

The sample holds many counts of this clonotype. The chain combines TRBV5-4 with TRBJ2-5; D is undetermined. Germline V gene sequence: CDR1 SGHNT, CDR2 YYREEE (reference sequence). There are 14 residues in the CDR3. Trimming pared 5 bases from V and 0 bases from J, leaving 11 bases between. CDR3 residues: CASSPDVYQETQYF. CDR3 nucleotides: TGTGCCAGCAGTCCGGACGTGTACCAAGAGACCCAGTACTTC.

A few counts support this clonotype. The chain has TRBV7-3 and TRBJ2-1; TRBD2 might be the D (6 bases). This CDR3 is built from 14 residues. Germline assignment: CDR1 SGHTA and CDR2 FQGTGA. V was cut by 5 bases and J by 4 bases, with 12 bases left in between. CDR3 sequence reads: CASSPGVSYNEQFF. The CDR3 nucleotides are TGTGCCAGCAGCCCGGGGGTGTCATACAATGAGCAGTTCTTC.

The CDR3 DNA reads TGTGCCAGCGATCGCGGGAAAGGAGGAAATACGCAGTATTTT. This codes for CASDRGKGGNTQYF. The V call is TRBV6-1, the J call TRBJ2-3, with D perhaps TRBD2 (6 bases). V was pared by 8 bases and J by 7 bases, with 19 bases between. The CDR3 is 14 residues long. Germline V lookup: CDR1 MNHNS, CDR2 SASEGT.